These T cell receptor beta chains were read from a single sample in a study of CD8+CD57+ T cells in acquired aplastic anemia. TCRdb reprocessed the reads via MiXCR and lists one record per CDR3 protein. The sample contains roughly 250,000 distinct CDR3 sequences, roughly 82% of which appear only once. The sample comprised sorted CD4+, CD8+, or CD8+CD57+ T cells (not recorded which) from PBMCs. All receptors come from a human donor with aplastic anemia. CDR3s include the opening cysteine and the closing phenylalanine or tryptophan.

V gene: TRBV15; CDR3 length: 14; CDR3 protein: CASSGGGDTDTQYF
V gene: TRBV7-3; CDR3 length: 15; CDR3 protein: CASSLAGRNNEQFFF
V gene: TRBV7-2; CDR3 length: 16; CDR3 protein: CASSLTGGGDYESQYF
V gene: TRBV19; CDR3 length: 15; CDR3 protein: CASSIEGGSTDTQYF
V gene: TRBV7-9; CDR3 length: 15; CDR3 protein: CASSLSGTRNEKLFF
V gene: TRBV9; CDR3 length: 15; CDR3 protein: CASSPGTDNTGELFF
V gene: TRBV9; CDR3 length: 14; CDR3 protein: CASSSRGGGLDYYF
V gene: TRBV11-2; CDR3 length: 14; CDR3 protein: CASSLQGGSDTQYF
V gene: TRBV7-2; CDR3 length: 14; CDR3 protein: CASSLVVGQETQYF
V gene: TRBV7-2; CDR3 length: 13; CDR3 protein: CASSLGGGQRVSF
V gene: TRBV19; CDR3 length: 17; CDR3 protein: CASSIPTLAYKKDTQDF
V gene: TRBV19; CDR3 length: 16; CDR3 protein: CASSIERSGGSDQHFF
V gene: TRBV9; CDR3 length: 15; CDR3 protein: CASSARGRLGDNKYF
V gene: TRBV7-6; CDR3 length: 13; CDR3 protein: CASSLRGGSEAFF
V gene: TRBV24-1; CDR3 length: 13; CDR3 protein: CAVGHTYTDTQYF
V gene: TRBV7-3; CDR3 length: 12; CDR3 protein: CASSLESNEQFF
V gene: TRBV7-9; CDR3 length: 15; CDR3 protein: CASSLERSGGNDEHF
V gene: TRBV6-1; CDR3 length: 13; CDR3 protein: CASRDSAPQPQHF
V gene: TRBV9; CDR3 length: 16; CDR3 protein: CASSLWTSGRVEGYTF
V gene: TRBV5-1; CDR3 length: 16; CDR3 protein: CASSLAQGVFNYGYTF
V gene: TRBV2; CDR3 length: 14; CDR3 protein: CASSEAGSPTPQYF
V gene: TRBV7-8; CDR3 length: 13; CDR3 protein: CASGDGGAATQHF
V gene: TRBV7-9; CDR3 length: 14; CDR3 protein: CASSFERSGGGDEF
V gene: TRBV25-1; CDR3 length: 16; CDR3 protein: CASSPTAGAGGVSQYF
V gene: TRBV7-8; CDR3 length: 15; CDR3 protein: CASCLSGGAVNEQFF
V gene: TRBV10-3; CDR3 length: 15; CDR3 protein: CAISEGTGSTLEQYF
V gene: TRBV7-6; CDR3 length: 11; CDR3 protein: CASSVTVTGCF
V gene: TRBV13; CDR3 length: 13; CDR3 protein: CASREGATTEQYF
V gene: TRBV29-1; CDR3 length: 14; CDR3 protein: CSVAGTGIFYEQYF
V gene: TRBV9; CDR3 length: 17; CDR3 protein: CASSVEEFPLVNNVLTF
V gene: TRBV7-9; CDR3 length: 13; CDR3 protein: CASSLGGRDKTQF
V gene: TRBV20-1; CDR3 length: 15; CDR3 protein: CSARDRRARAGELFF
V gene: TRBV9; CDR3 length: 16; CDR3 protein: CASSAQVEGYDNEQFF
V gene: TRBV12-3/TRBV12-4; CDR3 length: 16; CDR3 protein: CASSFRAGGLDYGYTF
V gene: TRBV11-1; CDR3 length: 14; CDR3 protein: CASSLVPGDDTQYF